Listed here are 2 T cell receptor beta chains from one sample, sequenced in a study of CD8 T cells in ankylosing spondylitis. TCRdb processed the 5' RACE reads anew with MiXCR; each CDR3 protein has one entry. Counted here are fewer than 250,000 distinct CDR3 sequences, 10% to 13% occurring once; the ten biggest clones make up 2.6%. The material sequenced was blood, either unsorted or a sorted T cell fraction (not recorded which). These receptors came from a male donor with ankylosing spondylitis or in good health (not recorded which).

This clonotype was seen many times. The gene calls are TRBV5-1 and TRBJ2-1; 7 bases match TRBD2. Germline trimming cut 0 bases from V and 8 bases from J; bases unmatched to any gene: 11. This CDR3 region has 16 residues. CDR1 and CDR2 from the germline V gene are SGHRS and YFSETQ. The CDR3, as DNA: TGCGCCAGCAGCTTGGAGGGGACTACGACCTCGGATGAGCAGTTCTTC. Translation gives CASSLEGTTTSDEQFF.

Many counts were recorded for this clonotype. This chain links TRBV9 with TRBJ1-6; D call uncertain. This CDR3 contains 15 residues. Germline V lookup: CDR1 SGDLS, CDR2 YYNGEE. V shed 4 bases and J shed 0 bases, with 8 bases lying between them. In DNA, the CDR3 is TGTGCCAGCAGCCCCGGGAGCTCCTATAATTCACCCCTCCACTTT. Amino acids: CASSPGSSYNSPLHF.